Below, 28 T cell receptor beta chains from the same sample are listed, as sequenced in a study of T cells in Graves' hyperthyroidism and ophthalmopathy. There were TCR beta CDR3 regions amplified from RNA transcripts. The HTBI primer set served for first-round RT-PCR of the TCR CDR3. TCRdb reprocessed the multiplex PCR reads with MiXCR, giving one entry per CDR3 protein. The sample contains around 300,000 distinct CDR3 sequences, around 15% of which appear only once. Source material: blood. These receptors all stem from a woman in her thirties or forties with Graves' ophthalmopathy.

This clonotype was recorded many times. The chain has TRBV7-8 and TRBJ2-5; TRBD2 matches at 11 bases. In germline, CDR1 is SGHVS, CDR2 FQNEAQ. Trimming took 3 bases from V and 2 from J; bases not matched to a gene: 5. There are 16 residues in the CDR3. In DNA form, the CDR3 reads TGTGCCAGCAGCTTGTCTAGCGGGGGGTCACAAGAGACCCAGTACTTC. This encodes CASSLSSGGSQETQYF.

This clonotype was counted a few times. This chain connects TRBV6-5 to TRBJ1-6; D ambiguous. CDR3 length: 17 residues. The germline gives CDR1 MNHEY, CDR2 SVGAGI. Trimming removed 2 bases at V and 8 bases at J, with 19 bases between. The CDR3 loop reads CASSYVRTLPGDSPLHF. The CDR3 region has the DNA TGTGCCAGCAGTTACGTCCGAACTCTCCCCGGCGATTCACCCCTCCACTTT.

The chain joins TRBV5-8 to TRBJ2-7, with 9 bases that match TRBD1. Germline values: CDR1 SGHTS, CDR2 YDEGEE. CDR3 size: 15 residues. Trimming at V came to 2 bases and at J to 5 bases, leaving 8 bases not matched to a gene. CDR3 bases: TGTGCCAGCAGCTTACAGGGGGCGACCTTGGACGAGCAGTACTTC. Its protein is CASSLQGATLDEQYF.

V and J are TRBV27 and TRBJ1-5; TRBD1 aligns across 8 bases. Germline V CDR1 and CDR2: MNHEY, SMNVEV (reference sequence). The CDR3 contains 21 residues. V was clipped by 6 bases and J by 2 bases; unmatched bases: 24. The CDR3 loop reads CASRPSFSGQGVIFGNQPQHF. The CDR3, as DNA: TGTGCCAGCAGACCTTCATTTTCCGGACAGGGAGTGATATTCGGCAATCAGCCCCAGCATTTT.

The chain joins TRBV2 to TRBJ1-4; perhaps TRBD1 as D (5 bases). The CDR3 extends over 15 amino acids. Trimming shortened V by 6 bases and J by 10 bases, and 21 bases separated the two germline ends. The germline CDR1 and CDR2 sequences are SNHLY and FYNNEI. The CDR3 spells CASRTHGGAEGKLFF. CDR3 DNA sequence: TGTGCCAGCAGGACCCATGGGGGTGCCGAGGGAAAACTGTTTTTT.

This clonotype was seen repeatedly, ten times or more. The V gene is TRBV5-8, the J gene TRBJ2-1; 11 nucleotides match TRBD2. This CDR3 region has 15 residues. Unmatched junction bases numbered 6, after V lost 4 bases and J lost 6 bases. CDR1 is SGHTS, CDR2 YDEGEE, per germline. The CDR3 DNA follows: TGTGCCAGCAGCATTTTAGCGGGAGGGAGCAATGAGCAGTTCTTC. Translating it yields CASSILAGGSNEQFF.

This clonotype has only a few counts. This clone may be a read error of a much larger clone one base away. The chain joins TRBV14 to TRBJ1-2; TRBD1 matches 7 bases. Germline CDR1 and CDR2: SGHDN and FVKESK. The CDR3 spans 15 residues. The CDR3 reads CAGSRRQGGGYGYTF. The CDR3, as DNA: TGTGCCGGCAGCCGCCGACAGGGAGGCGGCTATGGCTACACCTTC. Together with reference TRBV14 and TRBJ1-2, the CDR3 gives the full variable domain: EAGVTQFPSHSVIEKGQTVTLRCDPISGHDNLYWYRRVMGKEIKFLLHFVKESKQDESGMPNNRFLAERTGGTYSTLKVQPAELEDSGVYFCAGSRRQGGGYGYTFGSGTRLTVV.

This clonotype was seen many times. The chain is built from TRBV10-3 and TRBJ1-4; TRBD1 matches 12 bases. Trimming at V came to 5 bases and at J to 7 bases, leaving 8 bases not matched to a gene. The germline gives CDR1 ENHRY, CDR2 SYGVKD. The CDR3 has 16 amino acids. For the CDR3, the DNA is TGTGCCATCAGTACCGGGACAGGGGGCGCTTCTGAAAAACTGTTTTTT. This gives the protein CAISTGTGGASEKLFF.

This clonotype turned up a few times. Being one base from a much bigger clone, this may be a read error. The chain recombines TRBV28 with TRBJ2-7, with 8 bases that match TRBD1. Per the germline V gene, CDR1 is MDHEN and CDR2 is SYDVKM. The CDR3 extends over 12 amino acids. The CDR3 here is CANSLTGDEQYF. For the CDR3, the DNA is TGTGCCAACAGTTTGACAGGGGACGAGCAGTACTTC.

The rearrangement links TRBV20-1 to TRBJ2-5; 12 bases line up with TRBD2. V was clipped by 0 bases and J by 2 bases; unmatched bases: 1. CDR3 length equals 15 residues. The germline CDR1 and CDR2 sequences are DFQATT and SNEGSKA (reference sequence). CDR3 protein: CSARDGLAGQETQYF. DNA of the CDR3: TGCAGTGCTAGAGATGGACTAGCGGGACAAGAGACCCAGTACTTC.

This clonotype appeared a few times. This chain links TRBV3-1 with TRBJ2-5, with TRBD2 identical over 8 bases. Trimming cost V 4 bases and J 13 bases; bases outside gene matches: 11. The CDR3 has 13 residues. Germline values: CDR1 LGHDT, CDR2 YNNKEL (reference sequence). CDR3 DNA: TGTGCCAGCAGCCGGAGTAGCGGGGCCCCGGCGTACTTC. Translated, it gives CASSRSSGAPAYF.

This clonotype came up many times. This chain connects TRBV29-1 to TRBJ1-1; no clear D gene. The CDR3 covers 13 residues. CDR1 and CDR2 from the germline V gene are SQVTM and ANQGSEA. The germline V and J ends were trimmed by 1 base and 1 base, with 7 bases remaining between them. The CDR3 DNA reads TGCAGCGTTGAAGCGAGAGCGAACACTGAAGCTTTCTTT. Protein product: CSVEARANTEAFF.

This clonotype was detected a few times. A clone one base away is much larger, so this may be a read error. The CDR3 region is CASRGAGGRETQYF. The CDR3 region has the DNA TGTGCCAGCAGGGGGGCAGGGGGCCGGGAGACCCAGTACTTC. This chain joins TRBV12-3 or TRBV12-4 and TRBJ2-5; 8 nucleotides line up with TRBD1. The CDR3 runs 14 residues. V lost 6 bases and J lost 5; bases outside the gene matches: 8.

This clonotype was seen only a few times. The gene calls are TRBV5-1 and TRBJ2-1; 11 nucleotides line up with TRBD2. The CDR3 is made up of 15 amino acids. From germline, CDR1 is SGHRS and CDR2 YFSETQ. The ends lost 7 bases at V and 4 bases at J; junction bases unmatched: 7. The CDR3 DNA reads TGCGCCAGCGTTGCACTAGCGGGGGTTTACAATGAGCAGTTCTTC. Its protein product is CASVALAGVYNEQFF. The variable domain in full, with the rest retrieved from reference TRBV5-1 and TRBJ2-1, is KAGVTQTPRYLIKTRGQQVTLSCSPISGHRSVSWYQQTPGQGLQFLFEYFSETQRNKGNFPGRFSGRQFSNSRSEMNVSTLELGDSALYLCASVALAGVYNEQFFGPGTRLTVL.

This clonotype occurred many times. The chain joins TRBV5-1 to TRBJ2-5; D ambiguous. Germline V gene sequence: CDR1 SGHRS, CDR2 YFSETQ. The CDR3 has 14 amino acids. Trimming stripped 0 bases from V and 4 bases from J, with 10 bases between. The chain's CDR3 is CASSLAGRGETQYF. CDR3 in DNA: TGCGCCAGCAGCTTGGCGGGCAGAGGAGAGACCCAGTACTTC.

This clonotype was recorded at least ten times. The V call is TRBV7-8, the J call TRBJ1-5; 7 nucleotides agree with TRBD1. The CDR3 contains 15 residues. J gave up 3 bases and V 5 bases, and 7 bases lay outside the gene matches. Germline CDR1 is SGHVS and CDR2 is FQNEAQ. The CDR3 is CASSIITGVNQPQHF. As DNA, the CDR3 is TGTGCCAGCAGCATCATCACAGGGGTCAATCAGCCCCAGCATTTT.

This clonotype was detected many times. The genes are TRBV20-1 and TRBJ2-1; D gene uncertain. The CDR3 consists of 10 residues. Germline V gene lookup returns CDR1 DFQATT and CDR2 SNEGSKA (reference sequence). The V end lost 5 bases, the J end lost 6 bases, and 5 bases lay between the germline ends. The CDR3 coding sequence is TGCAGTGCTGTACTCAATGAGCAGTTCTTC. This codes for CSAVLNEQFF.

The V call is TRBV19, the J call TRBJ1-3; unclear D gene. Trimming pared 3 bases from V and 0 bases from J, leaving 15 bases between. CDR1 is LNHDA and CDR2 is SQIVND in the germline V gene (reference sequence). This CDR3 has 17 amino acids. In nucleotides, the CDR3 is TGTGCCAGTAGTATCCAAGGACCACCGGGCTCTGGAAACACCATATATTTT. It is translated as CASSIQGPPGSGNTIYF.

The chain combines TRBV4-2 with TRBJ2-3; 7 bases are shared with TRBD2. Germline V gives CDR1 LGHNA, CDR2 YNFKEQ. V lost 2 bases to trimming and J lost 2 bases; unmatched junction nucleotides: 4. The length of the CDR3 is 15 residues. This CDR3 is CASSQLAVNTDTQYF. The CDR3 DNA reads as TGTGCCAGCAGCCAACTAGCGGTTAACACAGATACGCAGTATTTT.

The genes are TRBV7-9 and TRBJ1-2; perhaps TRBD1 as D (6 bases). V dropped 2 bases and J dropped 8 bases, with 24 bases sitting between them. This CDR3 is built from 17 residues. Per germline, CDR1 SEHNR and CDR2 FQNEAQ (reference sequence). CDR3 residues: CASSLTFGQRAVGGYTF. CDR3 nucleotides: TGTGCCAGCAGCTTAACTTTTGGACAGCGGGCAGTGGGGGGCTACACCTTC. Together with reference TRBV7-9 and TRBJ1-2, the CDR3 gives the full variable domain: DTGVSQNPRHKITKRGQNVTFRCDPISEHNRLYWYRQTLGQGPEFLTYFQNEAQLEKSRLLSDRFSAERPKGSFSTLEIQRTEQGDSAMYLCASSLTFGQRAVGGYTFGSGTRLTVV.

In this sample, this clonotype turned up many times. This chain connects TRBV2 to TRBJ1-2; a possible D gene is TRBD1 (6 bases). CDR1 is SNHLY and CDR2 is FYNNEI in the germline V gene. V gave up 1 base and J gave up 6 bases, with 6 bases separating them. This CDR3 is built from 12 residues. In DNA form, the CDR3 reads TGTGCCAGCAGTGAAGAGGGGGATGGCTACACCTTC. As protein: CASSEEGDGYTF.

This clonotype was seen many times. The CDR3 sequence: CATSDPGLAGGEQFF. The CDR3 nucleotides read TGTGCCACCAGTGATCCGGGACTAGCGGGGGGTGAGCAGTTCTTC. The rearrangement links TRBV24-1 to TRBJ2-1, with TRBD2 identical over 15 bases. J gave up 9 bases and V 3 bases, and 2 bases lay outside the gene matches. The CDR3 totals 15 residues. The germline V gene has CDR1 KGHDR and CDR2 SFDVKD.

This clonotype was recorded at least ten times. The chain employs TRBV10-1 and TRBJ2-1, with 7 positions matching TRBD1. The germline gives CDR1 WNHNN, CDR2 SYGVQD (reference sequence). Unmatched junction bases numbered 12, after V lost 2 bases and J lost 5 bases. This CDR3 has 17 residues. The CDR3 sequence: CASSEGKGAADDNEQFF. CDR3 in DNA: TGCGCCAGCAGTGAGGGGAAGGGGGCCGCTGACGACAATGAGCAGTTCTTC.

The chain links TRBV2 to TRBJ2-2, with 14 positions matching TRBD2. Germline loops: CDR1 SNHLY, CDR2 FYNNEI. V was clipped by 3 bases and J by 3 bases; unmatched bases: 6. This CDR3 is 18 amino acids long. CDR3: CASSDGLAGGKYTGELFF. CDR3 in DNA: TGTGCCAGCAGTGATGGACTAGCGGGGGGCAAATACACCGGGGAGCTGTTTTTT.

The chain couples TRBV12-3 or TRBV12-4 to TRBJ2-3; 9 bases line up with TRBD2. This CDR3 comprises 14 residues. The V segment lost 6 bases and the J segment 0 bases; nucleotides outside the gene matches: 1. The CDR3 spells CASRRGGSTDTQYF. DNA for the CDR3: TGTGCCAGCAGGCGGGGGGGCAGCACAGATACGCAGTATTTT.

This clonotype was counted ten times or more. The chain recombines TRBV20-1 with TRBJ2-1; no clear D gene. The germline CDR1 and CDR2 sequences are DFQATT and SNEGSKA (reference sequence). V lost 3 bases and J 0 bases, leaving 9 bases between the germline ends. The length of the CDR3 is 14 residues. The CDR3 is CSASVGSSYNEQFF. In nucleotides, the CDR3 is TGCAGTGCTAGCGTAGGCAGCTCCTACAATGAGCAGTTCTTC.

This sequence joins TRBV3-1 and TRBJ1-6, with 7 positions matching TRBD1. The CDR3 runs 14 residues. Germline lookup yields CDR1 LGHDT and CDR2 YNNKEL (reference sequence). V shed 4 bases and J 5 bases; nucleotides not matched to a gene: 2. The CDR3 nucleotides are TGTGCCAGCAGCCCGACAGGGAATAATTCACCCCTCCACTTT. Translating gives CASSPTGNNSPLHF.

This clonotype has just a few counts. The chain links TRBV5-1 to TRBJ2-1, with TRBD2 matching 8 bases. V trimming: 2 bases; J trimming: 9 bases; junction bases outside the gene matches: 13. This CDR3 spans 16 amino acids. Germline V gene sequence: CDR1 SGHRS, CDR2 YFSETQ. CDR3 nucleotides: TGCGCCAGCAGCTTTAGTACCGGGGGGGCTTTGAGTGAGCAGTTCTTC. Its protein product is CASSFSTGGALSEQFF.